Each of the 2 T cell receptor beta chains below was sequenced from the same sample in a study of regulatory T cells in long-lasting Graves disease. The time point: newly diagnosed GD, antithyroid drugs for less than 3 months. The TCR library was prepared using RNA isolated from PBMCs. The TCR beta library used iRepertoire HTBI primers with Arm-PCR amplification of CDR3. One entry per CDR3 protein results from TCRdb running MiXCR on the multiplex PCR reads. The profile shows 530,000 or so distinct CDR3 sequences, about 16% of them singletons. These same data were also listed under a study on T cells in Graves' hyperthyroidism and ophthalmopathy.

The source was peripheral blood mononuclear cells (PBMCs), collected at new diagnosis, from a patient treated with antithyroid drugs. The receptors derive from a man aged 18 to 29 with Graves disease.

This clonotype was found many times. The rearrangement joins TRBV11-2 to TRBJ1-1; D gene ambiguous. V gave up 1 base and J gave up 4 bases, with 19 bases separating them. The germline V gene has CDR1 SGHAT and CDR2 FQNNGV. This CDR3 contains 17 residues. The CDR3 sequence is CASSLATMGKFGTEAFF. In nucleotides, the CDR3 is TGTGCCAGCAGCTTAGCGACGATGGGGAAGTTTGGCACTGAAGCTTTCTTT.

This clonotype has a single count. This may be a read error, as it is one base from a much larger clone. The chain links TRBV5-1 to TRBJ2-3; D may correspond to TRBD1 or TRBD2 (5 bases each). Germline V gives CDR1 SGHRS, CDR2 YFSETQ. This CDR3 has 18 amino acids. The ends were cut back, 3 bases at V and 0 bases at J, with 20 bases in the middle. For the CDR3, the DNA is TGCGCCAGCAGCTCGGGACGGCTCCGATCACCTAGCACAGATACGCAGTATTTT. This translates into CASSSGRLRSPSTDTQYF.